Listed below are T cell receptor beta chains from one sample, sequenced in a study of shared clonotypes between healthy human individuals. Some clones are missing from TCRdb's copy, which holds only in-frame ones; the method was immunoSEQ multiplex PCR. The table lists 630,000 or so clones, roughly 98% of them singletons. The sequencing sample was made of naive CD8+ T cells sorted from blood. These receptors originate from a man aged 25 to 40 in good health. CDR3s include the opening cysteine and the closing phenylalanine or tryptophan. The D gene is left open where the match is weak. Only part of the rows carry a size: once, few, many, or a class if the clone is expanded.

>-|TRBJ1-1|TRBV11-2|-
TGTGCCAGCAGCTTAAAGGTAGAAGCTTTCTTT
CASSLKVEAFF
>-|TRBJ2-5|TRBV4-1|-
TGCGCCAGCAGCCAAGGCGATTTCCAAGAGACCCAGTACTTC
CASSQGDFQETQYF
>-|TRBJ2-7|TRBV6-1|-
TGTGCCAGCAGTGAAAAGTGGGTCATATTCTACGAGCAGTACTTC
CASSEKWVIFYEQYF
>-|TRBJ2-1|TRBV19|-
TGTGCCAGTAGTATAATCCTGGACGACTACAATGAGCAGTTCTTC
CASSIILDDYNEQFF
>-|TRBJ1-1|TRBV14|-
TGTGCCAGCAGCCAAGTTGGCAGGGCCACTGAAGCTTTCTTT
CASSQVGRATEAFF
>-|TRBJ2-1|TRBV28|-
TGTGCCGGAGGGGGATCCGGGACCCCCAATGAGCAGTTCTTC
CAGGGSGTPNEQFF
>TRBD1|TRBJ1-5|TRBV13|-
TGTGCCAGCAGCCTCGGAAGCAGGGGGCGCAATCAGCCCCAGCATTTT
CASSLGSRGRNQPQHF
>TRBD2|TRBJ2-5|TRBV7-2|-
TGTGCCAGCAGCTTCTATCATCCCGGGAGGGTCTGGAGTCGAGAGACCCAGTACTTC
CASSFYHPGRVWSRETQYF
>-|TRBJ1-5|TRBV28|-
TGTGCCAGCAGTTTCCAGGGCAGCAATCAGCCCCAGCATTTT
CASSFQGSNQPQHF
>TRBD2|TRBJ2-7|TRBV6-5|-
TGTGCCAGCAGTTACTCCCCGGGACTAGCCTACGAGCAGTACTTC
CASSYSPGLAYEQYF
>TRBD2|TRBJ2-7|TRBV5-5|-
TGTGCCAGCACCTTGACTAGCACGACCTTGTTCTACTACGAGCAGTACTTC
CASTLTSTTLFYYEQYF
>-|TRBJ2-7|TRBV15|-
TGTGCCACCAGCAGACTTCAGGGGTACGAGCAGTACTTC
CATSRLQGYEQYF
>TRBD1|TRBJ1-2|TRBV2|-
TGTGCCAACCACATAGGACAGGGTTATGGCTACACCTTC
CANHIGQGYGYTF
>-|TRBJ2-1|TRBV2|-
TGTGCCAGCAGTGACAGGGGGGACAATGAGCAGTTCTTC
CASSDRGDNEQFF
>-|TRBJ2-1|TRBV29-1|-
TGCAGCGTTGAAGTAGGGGTTGAGCAGTTCTTC
CSVEVGVEQFF
>-|TRBJ2-3|TRBV6-5|-
TGTGCCACAACGTCGAGTTATAGCACAGATACGCAGTATTTT
CATTSSYSTDTQYF
>-|TRBJ2-1|TRBV27|-
TGTGCCAGCAACGGACAGCCGAGCTCCTACAATGAGCAGTTCTTC
CASNGQPSSYNEQFF
>-|TRBJ2-1|TRBV6-4|-
TGTGCCAGCAGTGACTGGGCTAGCGAACCCAATGAGCAGTTCTTC
CASSDWASEPNEQFF
>TRBD2|TRBJ2-1|TRBV29-1|once
TGCAGCGACGCGGGAGGGGTGAGCTCCTACAATGAGCAGTTCTTC
CSDAGGVSSYNEQFF
>TRBD1|TRBJ2-1|TRBV7-9|-
TGTGCCAGCAGCTTAACAGTTTCAGGGGGCAATGAGCAGTTCTTC
CASSLTVSGGNEQFF
>-|TRBJ2-4|TRBV6-4|once
TGTGCCAGCAGTGAAAACGGAGGTAAAAACATTCAGTACTTC
CASSENGGKNIQYF
>TRBD1|TRBJ2-3|TRBV7-9|-
TGTGCCAGCAGCTTGGTACAGGGGAGCACAGATACGCAGTATTTT
CASSLVQGSTDTQYF
>-|TRBJ2-1|TRBV10-3|-
TGTGCCATCAGTGAGCCCTCGGGGGTCCGGGGGAATGAGCAGTTCTTC
CAISEPSGVRGNEQFF